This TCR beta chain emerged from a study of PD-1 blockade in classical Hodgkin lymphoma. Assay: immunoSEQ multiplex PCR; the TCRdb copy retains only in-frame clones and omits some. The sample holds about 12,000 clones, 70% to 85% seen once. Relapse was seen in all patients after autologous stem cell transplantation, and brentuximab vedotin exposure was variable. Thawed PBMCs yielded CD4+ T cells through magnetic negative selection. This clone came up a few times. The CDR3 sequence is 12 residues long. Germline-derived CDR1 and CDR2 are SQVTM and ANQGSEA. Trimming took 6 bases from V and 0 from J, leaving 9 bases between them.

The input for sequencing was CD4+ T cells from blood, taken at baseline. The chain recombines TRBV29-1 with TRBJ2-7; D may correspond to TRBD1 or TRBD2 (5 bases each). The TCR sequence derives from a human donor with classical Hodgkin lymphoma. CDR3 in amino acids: CSVAGSSYEQYF. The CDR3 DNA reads TGCAGCGTGGCAGGGAGCTCCTACGAGCAGTACTTC.